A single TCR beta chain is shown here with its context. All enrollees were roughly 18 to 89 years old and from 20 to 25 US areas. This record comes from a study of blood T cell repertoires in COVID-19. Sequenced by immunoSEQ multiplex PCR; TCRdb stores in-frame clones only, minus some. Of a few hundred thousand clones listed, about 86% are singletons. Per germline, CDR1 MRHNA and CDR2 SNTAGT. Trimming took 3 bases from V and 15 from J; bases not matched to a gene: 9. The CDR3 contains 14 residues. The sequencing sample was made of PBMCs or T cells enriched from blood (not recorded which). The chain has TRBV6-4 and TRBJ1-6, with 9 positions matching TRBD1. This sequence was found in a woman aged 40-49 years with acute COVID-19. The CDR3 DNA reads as TGTGCCAGCAGTGAGGGGACAGGGATAGGCGGCCTCCACTTT. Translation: CASSEGTGIGGLHF.